Listed below are T cell receptor beta chains from one sample, sequenced in a study of T cells after yellow fever vaccination. MiXCR, applied by TCRdb to the 5' RACE reads, yields one record per CDR3 protein. This sample has around 340,000 distinct CDR3 sequences, with approximately 12% found just once. The sample here was CD4+ T cells sorted from PBMCs, taken 15 days after the yellow fever booster vaccination. These receptor sequences come from a man aged 18 to 30 who received the YFV17D yellow fever vaccine. CDR3s include the opening cysteine and the closing phenylalanine or tryptophan. Fields, in order: clone size, J gene, D gene, CDR3 length, V gene, CDR3 protein, CDR3 DNA. The D gene is left open where the match is weak. Size is omitted from some rows. Given values are once, few, many or a class for expanded clones.

clone_size: .
j_call: TRBJ1-1
d_call: .
cdr3_length: 13
v_call: TRBV29-1
cdr3_aa: CSVEWHLRTEAFF
cdr3_nt: TGCAGCGTTGAATGGCACTTAAGGACTGAAGCTTTCTTT

clone_size: few
j_call: TRBJ2-1
d_call: .
cdr3_length: 13
v_call: TRBV18
cdr3_aa: CASSPSELNEQFF
cdr3_nt: TGTGCCAGCTCACCGTCCGAACTAAATGAGCAGTTCTTC

clone_size: .
j_call: TRBJ1-5
d_call: .
cdr3_length: 14
v_call: TRBV20-1
cdr3_aa: CSASGTNLEQPQHF
cdr3_nt: TGCAGTGCTTCGGGCACAAATCTTGAGCAGCCCCAGCATTTT

clone_size: few
j_call: TRBJ2-3
d_call: .
cdr3_length: 12
v_call: TRBV7-2
cdr3_aa: CASSLWGDTQYF
cdr3_nt: TGTGCCAGCAGCTTATGGGGGGATACGCAGTATTTT

clone_size: .
j_call: TRBJ2-7
d_call: .
cdr3_length: 15
v_call: TRBV12-3/TRBV12-4
cdr3_aa: CASSRNPRVVREQYF
cdr3_nt: TGTGCCAGCAGCCGAAACCCCAGGGTCGTGAGGGAGCAGTACTTC

clone_size: .
j_call: TRBJ1-2
d_call: .
cdr3_length: 12
v_call: TRBV12-3/TRBV12-4
cdr3_aa: CASTATGNGYTF
cdr3_nt: TGTGCCAGCACCGCCACAGGGAACGGCTACACCTTC

clone_size: many
j_call: TRBJ2-1
d_call: .
cdr3_length: 14
v_call: TRBV7-2
cdr3_aa: CASSSQGGYNEQFF
cdr3_nt: TGTGCCAGCAGCTCCCAGGGTGGATACAATGAGCAGTTCTTC

clone_size: few
j_call: TRBJ1-5
d_call: .
cdr3_length: 10
v_call: TRBV23-1
cdr3_aa: CASSRQPQHF
cdr3_nt: TGCGCCAGCAGTCGTCAGCCCCAGCATTTT

clone_size: many
j_call: TRBJ1-6
d_call: .
cdr3_length: 15
v_call: TRBV7-2
cdr3_aa: CASRFPGRAHSPLHF
cdr3_nt: TGTGCCAGCAGGTTCCCTGGCAGGGCTCATTCACCCCTCCACTTT

clone_size: many
j_call: TRBJ2-5
d_call: .
cdr3_length: 14
v_call: TRBV2
cdr3_aa: CASSRLTPQETQYF
cdr3_nt: TGTGCCAGCAGCCGACTAACACCACAAGAGACCCAGTACTTC

clone_size: few
j_call: TRBJ1-2
d_call: .
cdr3_length: 14
v_call: TRBV18
cdr3_aa: CASSPQGANYGYTF
cdr3_nt: TGTGCCAGCTCACCACAGGGGGCTAACTATGGCTACACCTTC

clone_size: few
j_call: TRBJ2-3
d_call: .
cdr3_length: 16
v_call: TRBV5-1
cdr3_aa: CASSNSTGLGTDTQYF
cdr3_nt: TGCGCCAGCAGCAACTCGACAGGATTGGGGACAGATACGCAGTATTTT

clone_size: few
j_call: TRBJ1-5
d_call: .
cdr3_length: 12
v_call: TRBV27
cdr3_aa: CASSYTNQPQHF
cdr3_nt: TGTGCCAGCAGTTACACCAATCAGCCCCAGCATTTT

clone_size: .
j_call: TRBJ2-3
d_call: .
cdr3_length: 13
v_call: TRBV7-3
cdr3_aa: CASSLSSLDTQYF
cdr3_nt: TGTGCCAGCAGCTTATCTTCATTGGATACGCAGTATTTT

clone_size: few
j_call: TRBJ1-2
d_call: .
cdr3_length: 13
v_call: TRBV3-1
cdr3_aa: CASRSPLGHGYTF
cdr3_nt: TGTGCCAGCAGGTCGCCTTTGGGCCATGGCTACACCTTC

clone_size: few
j_call: TRBJ1-1
d_call: .
cdr3_length: 15
v_call: TRBV12-3/TRBV12-4
cdr3_aa: CASSLEAAGGTEAFF
cdr3_nt: TGTGCCAGCAGTTTAGAGGCCGCCGGGGGCACTGAAGCTTTCTTT

clone_size: few
j_call: TRBJ2-4
d_call: .
cdr3_length: 15
v_call: TRBV3-1
cdr3_aa: CASKSGSLGGNIQYF
cdr3_nt: TGTGCCAGCAAGTCGGGCAGTCTGGGGGGAAACATTCAGTACTTC

clone_size: few
j_call: TRBJ2-1
d_call: TRBD1
cdr3_length: 13
v_call: TRBV7-9
cdr3_aa: CASSLETGGEQFF
cdr3_nt: TGTGCCAGCAGCTTAGAGACAGGGGGTGAGCAGTTCTTC

clone_size: .
j_call: TRBJ1-2
d_call: .
cdr3_length: 11
v_call: TRBV20-1
cdr3_aa: CSAPLLSGYTF
cdr3_nt: TGCAGTGCTCCCCTCCTTTCCGGCTACACCTTC

clone_size: .
j_call: TRBJ1-5
d_call: TRBD1
cdr3_length: 14
v_call: TRBV12-3/TRBV12-4
cdr3_aa: CASSEGQGNQPQHF
cdr3_nt: TGTGCCAGCAGCGAAGGACAGGGAAATCAGCCCCAGCATTTT

clone_size: .
j_call: TRBJ2-5
d_call: .
cdr3_length: 15
v_call: TRBV10-3
cdr3_aa: CAISESNGGLETQYF
cdr3_nt: TGTGCCATCAGTGAGTCGAACGGGGGCCTGGAGACCCAGTACTTC

clone_size: many
j_call: TRBJ1-6
d_call: .
cdr3_length: 16
v_call: TRBV9
cdr3_aa: CASSAESGRPNSPLHF
cdr3_nt: TGTGCCAGCAGCGCCGAGAGCGGCCGACCGAATTCACCCCTCCACTTT

clone_size: few
j_call: TRBJ1-4
d_call: .
cdr3_length: 13
v_call: TRBV4-3
cdr3_aa: CASSQGGNEKLFF
cdr3_nt: TGCGCCAGCAGCCAAGGGGGTAATGAAAAACTGTTTTTT

clone_size: few
j_call: TRBJ1-5
d_call: .
cdr3_length: 14
v_call: TRBV12-3/TRBV12-4
cdr3_aa: CASSLLQTNQPQHF
cdr3_nt: TGTGCCAGCAGTTTGTTACAGACGAATCAGCCCCAGCATTTT

clone_size: .
j_call: TRBJ2-5
d_call: TRBD2
cdr3_length: 17
v_call: TRBV12-3/TRBV12-4
cdr3_aa: CASSPSSGRGGQETQYF
cdr3_nt: TGTGCCAGCAGTCCATCCTCCGGGCGGGGGGGCCAAGAGACCCAGTACTTC

clone_size: many
j_call: TRBJ2-7
d_call: .
cdr3_length: 13
v_call: TRBV7-8
cdr3_aa: CASSANPGLEQYF
cdr3_nt: TGTGCCAGCAGCGCCAACCCAGGGCTCGAGCAGTACTTC

clone_size: few
j_call: TRBJ2-7
d_call: TRBD1
cdr3_length: 16
v_call: TRBV5-5
cdr3_aa: CASSFSGAGQGTEQYF
cdr3_nt: TGTGCCAGCAGCTTTTCCGGCGCCGGACAGGGGACGGAGCAGTACTTC

clone_size: .
j_call: TRBJ2-7
d_call: .
cdr3_length: 12
v_call: TRBV5-1
cdr3_aa: CASSSRVTEQYF
cdr3_nt: TGCGCCAGCAGCTCTCGGGTCACCGAGCAGTACTTC

clone_size: .
j_call: TRBJ2-5
d_call: .
cdr3_length: 12
v_call: TRBV19
cdr3_aa: CASRSRQETQYF
cdr3_nt: TGTGCCAGCCGCAGCCGCCAAGAGACCCAGTACTTC

clone_size: few
j_call: TRBJ1-1
d_call: .
cdr3_length: 14
v_call: TRBV27
cdr3_aa: CASSLYRRDTEAFF
cdr3_nt: TGTGCCAGCAGTTTATATAGGCGGGACACTGAAGCTTTCTTT

clone_size: few
j_call: TRBJ2-3
d_call: TRBD2
cdr3_length: 17
v_call: TRBV4-2
cdr3_aa: CASSQEATSGGPDTQYF
cdr3_nt: TGTGCCAGCAGCCAAGAAGCGACTAGCGGGGGCCCAGATACGCAGTATTTT

clone_size: few
j_call: TRBJ2-5
d_call: .
cdr3_length: 15
v_call: TRBV7-6
cdr3_aa: CASSQPLEYQETQYF
cdr3_nt: TGTGCCAGCAGCCAACCACTGGAGTACCAAGAGACCCAGTACTTC

clone_size: .
j_call: TRBJ1-1
d_call: .
cdr3_length: 15
v_call: TRBV7-2
cdr3_aa: CASSLHQGGSTEAFF
cdr3_nt: TGTGCCAGCAGCCTGCACCAAGGGGGATCGACTGAAGCTTTCTTT

clone_size: many
j_call: TRBJ2-3
d_call: .
cdr3_length: 14
v_call: TRBV5-1
cdr3_aa: CASSLFTGPDTQYF
cdr3_nt: TGCGCCAGCAGCTTGTTCACAGGCCCAGATACGCAGTATTTT

clone_size: .
j_call: TRBJ1-6
d_call: .
cdr3_length: 13
v_call: TRBV7-3
cdr3_aa: CASSRETNSPLHF
cdr3_nt: TGTGCCAGCAGCCGGGAGACTAATTCACCCCTCCACTTT

clone_size: .
j_call: TRBJ2-3
d_call: TRBD2
cdr3_length: 14
v_call: TRBV3-1
cdr3_aa: CASSRLAGEDTQYF
cdr3_nt: TGTGCCAGCAGCCGACTAGCGGGGGAAGATACGCAGTATTTT

clone_size: many
j_call: TRBJ2-3
d_call: .
cdr3_length: 15
v_call: TRBV6-5
cdr3_aa: CASSYRTGSTDTQYF
cdr3_nt: TGTGCCAGCAGTTACCGAACAGGTAGCACAGATACGCAGTATTTT

clone_size: few
j_call: TRBJ2-7
d_call: TRBD2
cdr3_length: 17
v_call: TRBV4-1
cdr3_aa: CASSQVLAGAFSYEQYF
cdr3_nt: TGCGCCAGCAGCCAAGTTCTAGCGGGGGCCTTCTCCTACGAGCAGTACTTC

clone_size: few
j_call: TRBJ1-2
d_call: .
cdr3_length: 14
v_call: TRBV6-5
cdr3_aa: CASSYGVENYGYTF
cdr3_nt: TGTGCCAGCAGTTACGGGGTAGAAAACTATGGCTACACCTTC

clone_size: few
j_call: TRBJ2-2
d_call: .
cdr3_length: 13
v_call: TRBV5-1
cdr3_aa: CASSPLSTGELFF
cdr3_nt: TGCGCCAGCAGCCCTCTTTCTACCGGGGAGCTGTTTTTT

clone_size: many
j_call: TRBJ2-2
d_call: TRBD2
cdr3_length: 14
v_call: TRBV7-9
cdr3_aa: CASSPLAGPGELFF
cdr3_nt: TGTGCCAGCAGCCCACTAGCGGGACCCGGGGAGCTGTTTTTT

clone_size: .
j_call: TRBJ2-1
d_call: .
cdr3_length: 14
v_call: TRBV20-1
cdr3_aa: CSAPDRSGNNEQFF
cdr3_nt: TGCAGTGCCCCAGATCGCAGCGGTAACAATGAGCAGTTCTTC

clone_size: .
j_call: TRBJ2-3
d_call: TRBD2
cdr3_length: 16
v_call: TRBV5-1
cdr3_aa: CASSLSSGGAADTQYF
cdr3_nt: TGCGCCAGCAGCTTATCCAGCGGGGGGGCCGCAGATACGCAGTATTTT

clone_size: few
j_call: TRBJ1-6
d_call: .
cdr3_length: 14
v_call: TRBV5-8
cdr3_aa: CASSHVYGNSPLHF
cdr3_nt: TGTGCCAGCAGCCACGTGTACGGGAATTCACCCCTCCACTTT

clone_size: .
j_call: TRBJ2-6
d_call: TRBD1
cdr3_length: 14
v_call: TRBV6-6
cdr3_aa: CAGGTGSGANVLTF
cdr3_nt: TGTGCCGGCGGGACAGGGTCTGGGGCCAACGTCCTGACTTTC

clone_size: .
j_call: TRBJ2-3
d_call: TRBD1
cdr3_length: 15
v_call: TRBV5-4
cdr3_aa: CASSLPDRGTDTQYF
cdr3_nt: TGTGCCAGCAGCTTACCGGACAGGGGGACGGATACGCAGTATTTT

clone_size: few
j_call: TRBJ2-7
d_call: .
cdr3_length: 14
v_call: TRBV7-9
cdr3_aa: CASSRDVSPYEQYF
cdr3_nt: TGTGCCAGCAGCCGAGATGTGTCGCCCTACGAGCAGTACTTC

clone_size: few
j_call: TRBJ1-4
d_call: TRBD1
cdr3_length: 15
v_call: TRBV9
cdr3_aa: CASNLGQGLNEKLFF
cdr3_nt: TGTGCCAGCAACTTAGGACAGGGGCTTAATGAAAAACTGTTTTTT

clone_size: few
j_call: TRBJ1-4
d_call: TRBD1
cdr3_length: 16
v_call: TRBV5-1
cdr3_aa: CASSPLGRGQGEKLFF
cdr3_nt: TGCGCCAGCAGCCCCCTTGGACGCGGACAGGGTGAAAAACTGTTTTTT

clone_size: .
j_call: TRBJ1-4
d_call: TRBD1
cdr3_length: 15
v_call: TRBV3-1
cdr3_aa: CASSQRQGRNEKLFF
cdr3_nt: TGTGCCAGCAGCCAACGACAGGGCCGAAATGAAAAACTGTTTTTT

clone_size: .
j_call: TRBJ2-3
d_call: .
cdr3_length: 14
v_call: TRBV24-1
cdr3_aa: CATRAADSTDTQYF
cdr3_nt: TGTGCCACCAGAGCGGCGGATAGCACAGATACGCAGTATTTT

clone_size: few
j_call: TRBJ2-7
d_call: .
cdr3_length: 12
v_call: TRBV29-1
cdr3_aa: CSVVWAGNEQYF
cdr3_nt: TGCAGCGTTGTGTGGGCAGGGAACGAGCAGTACTTC

clone_size: .
j_call: TRBJ2-4
d_call: TRBD2
cdr3_length: 13
v_call: TRBV7-6
cdr3_aa: CASSTPGGDIQYF
cdr3_nt: TGTGCCAGCAGCACGCCGGGGGGGGACATTCAGTACTTC

clone_size: .
j_call: TRBJ1-2
d_call: .
cdr3_length: 14
v_call: TRBV5-1
cdr3_aa: CASSLAGRIYGYTF
cdr3_nt: TGCGCCAGCAGCTTAGCTGGACGTATTTATGGCTACACCTTC

clone_size: .
j_call: TRBJ1-2
d_call: .
cdr3_length: 16
v_call: TRBV9
cdr3_aa: CASSVGVSRTTYGYTF
cdr3_nt: TGTGCCAGCAGCGTAGGGGTCAGTCGGACAACTTATGGCTACACCTTC